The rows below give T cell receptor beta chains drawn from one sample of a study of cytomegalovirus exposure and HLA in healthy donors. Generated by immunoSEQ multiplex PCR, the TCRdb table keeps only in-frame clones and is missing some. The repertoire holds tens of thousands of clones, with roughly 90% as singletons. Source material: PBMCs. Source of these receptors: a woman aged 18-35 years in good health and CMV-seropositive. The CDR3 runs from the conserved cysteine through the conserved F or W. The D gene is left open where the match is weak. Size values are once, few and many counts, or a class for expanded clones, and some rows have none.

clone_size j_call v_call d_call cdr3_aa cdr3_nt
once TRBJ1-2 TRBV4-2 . CASSQEGGAVRGYTF TGTGCCAGCAGCCAAGAGGGGGGAGCGGTGCGGGGCTACACCTTC
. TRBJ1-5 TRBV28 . CASRPTGEFNSNQPQHF TGTGCCAGCAGGCCTACGGGGGAATTTAATAGCAATCAGCCCCAGCATTTT
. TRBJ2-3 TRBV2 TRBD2 CATRLREGTDTQYF TGTGCCACCCGGCTGCGGGAGGGCACAGATACGCAGTATTTT
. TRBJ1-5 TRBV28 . CASSQGFKPQHF TGTGCCAGCTCCCAGGGGTTCAAGCCCCAGCATTTT
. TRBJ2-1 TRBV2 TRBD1 CASSYRDRAYNEQFF TGTGCCAGCAGTTACCGGGACAGAGCCTACAATGAGCAGTTCTTC
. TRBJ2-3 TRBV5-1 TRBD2 CASRTLAGGLNTDTQYF TGCGCCAGCAGAACACTAGCGGGGGGGCTTAACACAGATACGCAGTATTTT
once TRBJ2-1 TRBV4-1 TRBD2 CASSQVLSGGLMNNEQFF TGCGCCAGCAGCCAAGTTCTTAGCGGGGGCTTAATGAACAATGAGCAGTTCTTC
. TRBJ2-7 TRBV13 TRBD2 CASSLGFSGGYEQYF TGTGCCAGCAGCTTAGGATTTAGCGGGGGCTACGAGCAGTACTTC
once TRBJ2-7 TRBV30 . CAWRGGRGYEQYF TGTGCCTGGAGGGGCGGCAGGGGCTACGAGCAGTACTTC
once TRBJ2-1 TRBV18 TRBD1 CASSRTGDYNEQFF TGTGCCAGCTCACGAACAGGGGACTACAATGAGCAGTTCTTC